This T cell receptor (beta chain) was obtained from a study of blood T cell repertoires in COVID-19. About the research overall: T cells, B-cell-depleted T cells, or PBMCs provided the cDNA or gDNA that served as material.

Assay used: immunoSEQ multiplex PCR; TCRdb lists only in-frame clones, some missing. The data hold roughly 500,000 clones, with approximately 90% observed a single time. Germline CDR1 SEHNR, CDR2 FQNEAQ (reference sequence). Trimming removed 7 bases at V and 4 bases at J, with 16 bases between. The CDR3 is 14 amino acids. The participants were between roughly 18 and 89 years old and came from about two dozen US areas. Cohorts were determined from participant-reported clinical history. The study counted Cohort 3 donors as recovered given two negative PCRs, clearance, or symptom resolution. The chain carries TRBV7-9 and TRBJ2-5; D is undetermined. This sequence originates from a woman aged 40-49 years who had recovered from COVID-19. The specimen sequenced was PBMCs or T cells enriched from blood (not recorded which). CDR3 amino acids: CASNFRSGGETQYF. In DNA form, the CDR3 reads TGTGCCAGCAACTTTAGGTCGGGTGGAGAGACCCAGTACTTC.